This T cell receptor beta chain was sequenced in a study of T cell responses to AZD1222 COVID-19 vaccine (dated by TCRdb to about 2021). Background for the entire study: AZD1222 recipients whose second dose came at about 4 weeks and those whose second dose came at about 12 weeks were combined into one group, since spike-specific TCR depth and breadth did not differ between the two schedules. A total of approximately 230 trial participants underwent TCR sequencing, of whom 207 received two doses of AZD1222 and around 25 received two doses of the MenACWY control vaccine. Enrollment into the trials was organized by age into subgroups of 18-55, 56-69 and 70-plus years, and those subgroups contained about 160, 30 and 59 TCR-sequenced participants, respectively.

The sample's time point label, in plain terms: baseline before first vaccination. The vaccinee samples were drawn from two UK trials, COV001 and COV002, one of which was a single-blind randomized controlled phase 2/3 trial testing AZD1222 (ChAdOx1 nCoV-19) in healthy adults. Trial participant PBMC samples were collected at day 0 and day 28 after the second dose for TCRbeta chain sequencing. With respect to this clone: Its cognate antigen has yet to be identified. No much larger clone exists at a distance of one base, and base qualities are not known.

Broader findings and caveats from the paper: Participants were mostly white British and included more females than males, and it was suggested by the authors that clonal diversity may have been underestimated. In the small 56-69-year group, the increase in depth fell short of significance, most likely because of low power. After two AZD1222 doses, spike-specific TCR breadth and depth were significantly higher than at day 0 and than in MenACWY recipients. Because no day 14 peak-response samples were available, repertoires were characterized only after the peak T cell response. The vaccine-associated CD4 TCRs covered the entire spike protein, and the dominant responses fell in regions 160-218 and 743-854. Reportedly, close to half of the unique spike-specific TCRs recognized epitopes lying outside the regions that are mutated in the B.1.351 and B.1.1.7 variants. Conclusions about previously exposed vaccinees are limited because only six or seven AZD1222 recipients were SARS-CoV-2 seropositive at baseline.

The CDR3 regions of human TCRbeta chains were subjected to immunosequencing. The study's own analysis went as follows. TCRs in the repertoires were matched against a reference library of SARS-CoV-2-specific TCRs that had been generated with the MIRA antigen-specificity platform. Breadth meant the fraction of unique TCRs that were SARS-CoV-2-associated, whereas depth meant the fraction of total T cells that were SARS-CoV-2-associated. Using the MIRA data, each spike-specific TCR was assigned both to the spike region to which the TCR was reactive and to a CD4 or CD8 class. Log10-transformed breadth and depth values were compared by one-way ANOVA with Sidak's multiple comparisons tests. TCRdb holds this immuneACCESS table with in-frame rearrangements only. Some clones are missing; in checked studies, unresolved V genes explain under half, and the rest has no known cause. That table supplies the V and J calls and clone size; D and trimming were determined from the DNA. The sample profile shows roughly 100,000 clones; 80% to 85% of them were found once. Over 15% of the sample comes from the top ten.

From cysteine to phenylalanine, the CDR3 is 14 amino acids long. Only CDR3 DNA remains: 42 bases, in frame from the first base. Per the germline V gene, SGHRS is the CDR1 and YFSETQ is the CDR2. Between the V and J ends, shortened by 1 base and 4 bases respectively, the junction contains 12 bases. The specimen was peripheral blood, collected on day 0 of AZD1222 vaccination. The sequence was obtained from an adult in good health. The rearrangement combines TRBV5-1 with TRBJ2-7, with the D gene too uncertain to name. The base sequence is TGCGCCAGCAGCTTGATTCCTAGTTTGTACGAGCAGTACTTC. This translates into CASSLIPSLYEQYF. The full variable domain, with segments outside the CDR3 supplied by the reference TRBV5-1 and TRBJ2-7 proteins, appears as KAGVTQTPRYLIKTRGQQVTLSCSPISGHRSVSWYQQTPGQGLQFLFEYFSETQRNKGNFPGRFSGRQFSNSRSEMNVSTLELGDSALYLCASSLIPSLYEQYFGPGTRLTVT.